Sequencing of this T cell receptor (beta chain) was carried out in a study of blood T cell repertoires in COVID-19. Across the whole study: The study drew acute and convalescent COVID-19 samples from the United States, Italy and Spain. Sources were T cells, B-cell-depleted T cells, or PBMCs; the material itself was cDNA or gDNA.

Under the authors' procedure: Amplified reference gene primers provided the basis for estimating nucleated cell counts. Assay used: immunoSEQ multiplex PCR; TCRdb lists only in-frame clones, some missing. The DNA gave D and trimming, while V, J and clone size come from that table. The sample includes a few hundred thousand clones, 85% of them seen just once. Germline V gene data show CDR1 as LGHDT and CDR2 as YNNKEL (reference sequence). The ends were cut back, 0 bases at V and 2 bases at J, with 8 bases in the middle. The CDR3 has 16 amino acids. The chain carries TRBV3-1 (or the pseudogene TRBV3-2) and TRBJ2-6; D unresolved. The TCR originated in a woman aged 18-30 years with acute or convalescent COVID-19. Sequenced: peripheral blood. The CDR3 sequence is CASSQDVSTGANVLTF. CDR3 bases: TGTGCCAGCAGCCAAGATGTTAGCACTGGGGCCAACGTCCTGACTTTC.